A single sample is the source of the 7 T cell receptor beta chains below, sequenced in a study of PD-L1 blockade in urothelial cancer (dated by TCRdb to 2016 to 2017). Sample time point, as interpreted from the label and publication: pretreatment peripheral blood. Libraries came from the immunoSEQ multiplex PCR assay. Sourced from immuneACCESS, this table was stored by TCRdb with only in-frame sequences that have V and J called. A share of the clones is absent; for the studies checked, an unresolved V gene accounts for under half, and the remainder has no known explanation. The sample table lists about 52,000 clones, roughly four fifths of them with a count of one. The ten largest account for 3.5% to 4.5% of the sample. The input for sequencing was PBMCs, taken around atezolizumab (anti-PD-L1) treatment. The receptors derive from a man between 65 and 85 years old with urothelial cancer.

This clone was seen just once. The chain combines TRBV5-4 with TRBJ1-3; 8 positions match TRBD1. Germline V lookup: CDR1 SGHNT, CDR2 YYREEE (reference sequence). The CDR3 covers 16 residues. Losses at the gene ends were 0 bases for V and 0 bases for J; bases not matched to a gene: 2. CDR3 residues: CASSLGTGSSGNTIYF. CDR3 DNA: TGTGCCAGCAGCTTGGGGACAGGGTCCTCTGGAAACACCATATATTTT.

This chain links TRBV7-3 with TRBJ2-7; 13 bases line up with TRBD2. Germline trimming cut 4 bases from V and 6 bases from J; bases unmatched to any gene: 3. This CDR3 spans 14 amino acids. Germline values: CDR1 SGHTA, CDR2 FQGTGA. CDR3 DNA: TGTGCCAGCAGCTCGGGACTAGCGGGATCCGAGCAGTACTTC. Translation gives CASSSGLAGSEQYF. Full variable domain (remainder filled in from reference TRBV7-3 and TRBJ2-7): GAGVSQTPSNKVTEKGKYVELRCDPISGHTALYWYRQSLGQGPEFLIYFQGTGAADDSGLPNDRFFAVRPEGSVSTLKIQRTERGDSAVYLCASSSGLAGSEQYFGPGTRLTVT.

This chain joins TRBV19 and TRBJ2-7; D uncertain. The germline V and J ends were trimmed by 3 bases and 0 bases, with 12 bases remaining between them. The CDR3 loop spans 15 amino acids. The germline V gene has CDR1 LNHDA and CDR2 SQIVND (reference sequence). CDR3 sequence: CASSMMARSSYEQYF. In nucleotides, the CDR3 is TGTGCCAGTAGTATGATGGCAAGGAGCTCCTACGAGCAGTACTTC.

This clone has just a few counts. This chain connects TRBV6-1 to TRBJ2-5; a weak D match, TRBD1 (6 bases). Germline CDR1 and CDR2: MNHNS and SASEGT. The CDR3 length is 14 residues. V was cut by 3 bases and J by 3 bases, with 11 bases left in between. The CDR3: CASSEQNREETQYF. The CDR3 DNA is TGTGCCAGCAGTGAGCAGAACAGGGAAGAGACCCAGTACTTC.

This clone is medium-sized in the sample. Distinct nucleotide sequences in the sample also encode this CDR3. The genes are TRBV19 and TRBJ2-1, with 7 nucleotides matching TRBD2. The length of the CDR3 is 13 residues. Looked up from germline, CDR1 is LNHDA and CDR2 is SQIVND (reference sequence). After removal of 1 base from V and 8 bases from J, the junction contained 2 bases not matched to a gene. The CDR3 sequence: CASSIASGDEQFF. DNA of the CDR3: TGTGCCAGTAGTATAGCTAGCGGAGATGAGCAGTTCTTC.

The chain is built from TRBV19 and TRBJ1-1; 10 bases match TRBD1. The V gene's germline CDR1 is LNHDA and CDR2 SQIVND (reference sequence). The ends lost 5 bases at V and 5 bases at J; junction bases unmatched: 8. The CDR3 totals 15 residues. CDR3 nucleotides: TGTGCCAGTAGTGGGGACAGGGGTGGTCGGACTGAAGCTTTCTTT. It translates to CASSGDRGGRTEAFF.

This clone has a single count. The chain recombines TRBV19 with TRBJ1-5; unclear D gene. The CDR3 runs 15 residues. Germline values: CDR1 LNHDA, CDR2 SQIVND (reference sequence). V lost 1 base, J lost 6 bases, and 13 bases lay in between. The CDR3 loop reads CASSIAERPFQPQHF. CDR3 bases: TGTGCCAGTAGTATAGCCGAGCGTCCTTTTCAGCCCCAGCATTTT.